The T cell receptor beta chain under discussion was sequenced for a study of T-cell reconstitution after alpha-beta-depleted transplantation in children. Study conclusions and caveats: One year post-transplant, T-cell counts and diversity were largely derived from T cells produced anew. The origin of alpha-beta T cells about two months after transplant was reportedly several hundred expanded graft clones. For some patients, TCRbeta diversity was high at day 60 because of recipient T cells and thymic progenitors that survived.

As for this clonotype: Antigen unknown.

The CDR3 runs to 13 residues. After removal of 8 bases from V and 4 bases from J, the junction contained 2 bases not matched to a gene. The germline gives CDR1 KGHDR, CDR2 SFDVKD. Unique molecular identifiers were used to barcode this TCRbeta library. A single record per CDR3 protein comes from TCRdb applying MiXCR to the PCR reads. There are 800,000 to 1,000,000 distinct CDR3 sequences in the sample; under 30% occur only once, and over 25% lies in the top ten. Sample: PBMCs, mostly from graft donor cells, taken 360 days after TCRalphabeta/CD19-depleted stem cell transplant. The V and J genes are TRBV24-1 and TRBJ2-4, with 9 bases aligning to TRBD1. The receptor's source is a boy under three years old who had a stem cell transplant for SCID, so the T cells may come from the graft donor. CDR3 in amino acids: CATTGTGKNIQYF. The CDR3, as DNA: TGTGCCACCACCGGGACAGGGAAAAACATTCAGTACTTC.